Shown below are 23 T cell receptor beta chains from a single sample sequenced in a study of blood T cells in healthy people across ages. Next came a second PCR, run for about 6 to 12 cycles, which used a sample-barcoded 5' primer along with a J-beta primer mix. One entry per CDR3 protein, called by TCRdb with MiXCR from the 5' RACE reads. The sample lists 1.6 million or so distinct CDR3 sequences, about 31% seen once, with around 11% in the top ten. The material sequenced was blood. These receptor sequences come from a woman aged 30 to 39 in good health.

Written as DNA, the CDR3 is TGTGCCAACGCGGAGTGCCCTTCGGGCAATCAGCCCCAGCATTTT. This codes for CANAECPSGNQPQHF. The chain is built from TRBV9 and TRBJ1-5; D remains ambiguous. Germline lookup yields CDR1 SGDLS and CDR2 YYNGEE. The CDR3 runs 15 residues. Deletions cut 9 bases from V and 2 bases from J, with 18 bases between.

The J gene is TRBJ2-3, the V gene TRBV7-9; TRBD1 is a possible D gene (5 bases). The CDR3 sequence is 17 residues long. Deletions cut 5 bases from V and 0 bases from J, with 18 bases between. In germline, CDR1 is SEHNR, CDR2 FQNEAQ (reference sequence). CDR3 coding DNA: TGTGCCAGCAGCCTCTCACAGGCCATTTCTAGCACAGATACGCAGTATTTT. Translating it yields CASSLSQAISSTDTQYF.

As for this clonotype: Relative to the germline gene, one junction end is altered; a read error may explain this. The V and J genes are TRBV7-3 and TRBJ2-1; 8 positions match TRBD2. The CDR3 length is 14 residues. The germline V gene has CDR1 SGHTA and CDR2 FQGTGA. The CDR3 DNA sequence: TGTGTCAGCAGCTTAGGGGGACTAGGCAATGAGCAGTTCTTC. This gives the protein CVSSLGGLGNEQFF.

The chain is built from TRBV9 and TRBJ2-3; possibly TRBD2 for D (6 bases). V lost 0 bases and J 4 bases, leaving 12 bases between the germline ends. The length of the CDR3 is 15 residues. Germline CDR1 SGDLS, CDR2 YYNGEE. CDR3 amino acids: CASSVEGGWADTQYF. CDR3 DNA sequence: TGTGCCAGCAGCGTAGAGGGAGGTTGGGCAGATACGCAGTATTTT.

The chain combines TRBV9 with TRBJ2-3; 8 positions match TRBD2. Trimming removed 5 bases from V and 6 bases from J; junction bases left unmatched: 8. Germline CDR1 and CDR2: SGDLS and YYNGEE. The CDR3 is 14 residues long. The CDR3 DNA follows: TGTGCCAGCAGTAGCGGGAATTCAGGTGATACGCAGTATTTT. This encodes CASSSGNSGDTQYF.

The CDR3 DNA follows: TGTGCCAGCAGCAAGGCCGGGACTCATAATTCTGAGCAGTTCTTC. Protein product: CASSKAGTHNSEQFF. The rearrangement joins TRBV12-3 or TRBV12-4 to TRBJ2-1, with a possible D match to TRBD2 (6 bases). V was pared by 6 bases and J by 9 bases, with 21 bases between. The CDR3 contains 15 residues.

On this clonotype itself: One end of the junction varies from germline; a read error may be responsible. The CDR3 coding sequence is TGTGCCAGCAGCTCCCCAGGAGGTTTTCAGCCCCGGCATTTT. Its protein is CASSSPGGFQPRHF. The V gene is TRBV7-9, the J gene TRBJ1-5; D remains ambiguous. The germline gives CDR1 SEHNR, CDR2 FQNEAQ (reference sequence). The CDR3 covers 14 residues.

The CDR3 bases are TGTGCCAGCAGCGGGCAGGTCGCCACTGAAGCTTTCTTT. Translation: CASSGQVATEAFF. The chain links TRBV6-1 to TRBJ1-1; D remains ambiguous. Germline CDR1 MNHNS, CDR2 SASEGT. The CDR3 has 13 amino acids. Deletions cut 6 bases from V and 4 bases from J, with 12 bases between.

This clonotype was found a few times. The rearrangement links TRBV4-2 to TRBJ2-3; D possibly corresponds to TRBD2 (5 bases). CDR1 is LGHNA, CDR2 YNFKEQ, per germline. This CDR3 spans 16 amino acids. V was clipped by 3 bases and J by 1 base, with 14 bases between them. CDR3 sequence (DNA): TGTGCCAGCAGCCAGAGAACTAGTTTGGGCACAGATACGCAGTATTTT. Residues: CASSQRTSLGTDTQYF.

The rearrangement links TRBV15 to TRBJ2-7; 7 bases align to TRBD1. V lost 0 bases, J lost 0 bases, and 2 bases stayed unmatched. Germline V CDR1 and CDR2: LNHNV, YYDKDF (reference sequence). There are 15 residues in the CDR3. The chain's CDR3 is CATSREAGGSYEQYF. In DNA form, the CDR3 reads TGTGCCACCAGCAGAGAGGCAGGGGGCTCCTACGAGCAGTACTTC. Supplemented by reference TRBV15 and TRBJ2-7, the full variable domain reads DAMVIQNPRYQVTQFGKPVTLSCSQTLNHNVMYWYQQKSSQAPKLLFHYYDKDFNNEADTPDNFQSRRPNTSFCFLDIRSPGLGDTAMYLCATSREAGGSYEQYFGPGTRLTVT.

The chain employs TRBV20-1 and TRBJ2-7; D is uncertain. The DNA end favors TRBJ2-5, so the J call may be wrong. The germline gives CDR1 DFQATT, CDR2 SNEGSKA (reference sequence). The CDR3 has 17 residues. The CDR3 loop is CSAWSLDRGPDWETQYF. The CDR3 region has the DNA TGCAGTGCTTGGAGCTTAGACCGAGGACCGGATTGGGAGACCCAGTACTTC.

This clonotype is a singleton in its sample. The chain carries TRBV15 and TRBJ2-2; D might be TRBD2 (6 bases). Germline V gene lookup returns CDR1 LNHNV and CDR2 YYDKDF (reference sequence). The CDR3 length is 15 residues. V lost 5 bases and J lost 6, with 16 bases in between. The CDR3 sequence is CATSLGLSIPGELFF. The CDR3, as DNA: TGTGCCACCAGCTTGGGACTTTCCATCCCCGGGGAGCTGTTTTTT.

This clonotype was observed a few times. The gene calls are TRBV7-2 and TRBJ2-7; 11 nucleotides match TRBD1. Germline V gene lookup returns CDR1 SGHTA and CDR2 FQGNSA. The CDR3 consists of 15 residues. Trimming took 5 bases from V and 7 from J; bases not matched to a gene: 10. CDR3 loop: CASSLFGTGGGEQYF. The CDR3 DNA reads as TGTGCCAGCAGCCTCTTCGGGACAGGGGGAGGAGAGCAGTACTTC.

This chain uses TRBV6-4 with TRBJ2-1, with D perhaps matching TRBD2 (5 bases). This CDR3 is built from 15 residues. Germline V lookup: CDR1 MRHNA, CDR2 SNTAGT. V gave up 0 bases and J gave up 6 bases, with 12 bases separating them. CDR3 loop: CASSDSGLPSNEQFF. The DNA for the CDR3 is TGTGCCAGCAGTGACTCAGGACTGCCCAGCAATGAGCAGTTCTTC.

This clonotype was seen many times. The chain recombines TRBV10-3 with TRBJ1-6, with D unresolved. CDR3 length: 12 residues. The V and J ends lost 4 bases and 6 bases respectively, with 4 bases between them. Germline CDR1 and CDR2: ENHRY and SYGVKD. CDR3 region: CAISGVNSPLHF. The CDR3 nucleotides read TGTGCCATCAGTGGGGTTAATTCACCCCTCCACTTT.

This clonotype turned up a few times. The chain uses TRBV20-1 and TRBJ1-1; D remains unclear. The CDR3 extends over 14 amino acids. Trimming took 6 bases from V and 4 from J, leaving 18 bases between them. Germline V gene data show CDR1 as DFQATT and CDR2 as SNEGSKA (reference sequence). The CDR3 reads CSAPAREIGTEAFF. Written as DNA, the CDR3 is TGCAGTGCCCCAGCTAGGGAAATTGGCACTGAAGCTTTCTTT.

V usage is TRBV18 and J usage is TRBJ2-5; D may correspond to TRBD1 or TRBD2 (5 bases each). The germline CDR1 and CDR2 sequences are KGHSH and LQKENI. This CDR3 has 15 residues. Deletions cut 4 bases from V and 5 bases from J, with 17 bases between. CDR3 region: CASSRHHGDAETQYF. The CDR3 DNA reads as TGTGCCAGCTCACGACACCACGGGGACGCCGAGACCCAGTACTTC. The variable domain in full, completed from reference TRBV18 and TRBJ2-5, reads NAGVMQNPRHLVRRRGQEARLRCSPMKGHSHVYWYRQLPEEGLKFMVYLQKENIIDESGMPKERFSAEFPKEGPSILRIQQVVRGDSAAYFCASSRHHGDAETQYFGPGTRLLVL.

The chain carries TRBV25-1 and TRBJ2-3, with TRBD2 identical over 7 bases. Germline CDR1 and CDR2: MGHDK and SYGVNS. The CDR3 runs to 15 residues. V was pared by 4 bases and J by 4 bases, with 8 bases of the junction left unmatched. In DNA, the CDR3 is TGTGCCAGCAGTGTTAAGACACTAGCGTCAGATACGCAGTATTTT. Translation: CASSVKTLASDTQYF.

There are a few counts of this clonotype. The J gene is TRBJ2-5, the V gene TRBV2; 8 nucleotides align to TRBD2. J gave up 2 bases and V 7 bases, and 3 bases lay outside the gene matches. The CDR3 is made up of 13 amino acids. From germline, CDR1 is SNHLY and CDR2 FYNNEI. In DNA form, the CDR3 reads TGTGCCAGCAACGGCGGGGGGCAAGAGACCCAGTACTTC. Translating gives CASNGGGQETQYF. Full variable domain (outside the CDR3, taken from reference TRBV2 and TRBJ2-5): EPEVTQTPSHQVTQMGQEVILRCVPISNHLYFYWYRQILGQKVEFLVSFYNNEISEKSEIFDDQFSVERPDGSNFTLKIRSTKLEDSAMYFCASNGGGQETQYFGPGTRLLVL.

This clonotype was seen only a few times. The chain combines TRBV14 with TRBJ2-1, with 7 positions matching TRBD1. V was pared by 1 base and J by 13 bases, with 7 bases of the junction left unmatched. The germline V gene encodes CDR1 SGHDN and CDR2 FVKESK. CDR3 length: 13 residues. The CDR3 nucleotides are TGTGCCAGCAGCCAAGCCCGTACAGGGGCACAGTTCTTC. Encoded protein: CASSQARTGAQFF.

The chain links TRBV18 to TRBJ1-4; D is possibly TRBD1 (6 bases). V gave up 2 bases and J gave up 3 bases, with 10 bases separating them. The length of the CDR3 is 15 residues. CDR1 and CDR2 (germline): KGHSH, LQKENI. The CDR3 DNA reads TGTGCCAGCTCACCAGACAGGAAATCTAATGAAAAACTGTTTTTT. Translation gives CASSPDRKSNEKLFF.

The chain combines TRBV28 with TRBJ2-4; 8 nucleotides agree with TRBD2. The closer fit of TRBJ2-7 to the DNA end suggests the J call may be wrong. The CDR3 totals 18 residues. CDR1 is MDHEN and CDR2 is SYDVKM in the germline V gene. CDR3 protein: CASPMRWEAGEKTYEQYF. The CDR3 DNA is TGTGCCAGCCCGATGAGGTGGGAAGCGGGAGAGAAAACTTACGAGCAGTACTTC.

The chain is built from TRBV11-2 and TRBJ2-1; 7 positions agree with TRBD2. The CDR3 is 16 residues long. Germline loops: CDR1 SGHAT, CDR2 FQNNGV. J was trimmed by 5 bases and V by 1 base; bases with no gene match: 8. The CDR3 here is CASSLAVGLTNNEQFF. DNA of the CDR3: TGTGCCAGCAGCTTAGCCGTGGGACTAACCAACAATGAGCAGTTCTTC.